This T cell receptor beta chain was profiled in a study of OX40 agonist ivuxolimab in advanced cancers. Study-level background: Prior therapy, whether anti-PD-1, anti-PD-L1 or anti-CTLA-4, was allowed, and about 40% had some. Study observations and caveats: Part of the nonresponder group also had normalized T-cell clonal expansion that was low. Dose levels from 0.1 to 3.0 mg/kg saw CD4+ and CD8+ blood T cells expand clonally by week 6.

Germline CDR1 and CDR2: SEHNR and FQNEAQ (reference sequence). The CDR3 runs 12 residues. The repertoire was sequenced with immunoSEQ multiplex PCR; TCRdb's copy has only in-frame clones and lacks some. The sample lists around 72,000 clones; around 88% were seen once. In the case of this clone: Its target is not known. An end of the junction does not agree with germline; a read error may underlie this.

The chain employs TRBV7-9 and TRBJ2-1; D gene unclear. Sample: CD4+ or CD8+ T cells sorted from blood, taken in a trial of the OX40 agonist ivuxolimab. The origin of this receptor is an adult with an advanced solid tumor such as melanoma, head and neck, liver or kidney cancer. The CDR3 region is CASSLETASRIF. The CDR3 DNA sequence: TGTGCCAGCAGCTTAGAAACAGCGAGTAGAATCTTC.